This T cell receptor beta chain comes out of a study of CD8 T cells in ankylosing spondylitis. 5'-RACE, quantitative and with molecular barcodes, yielded the TCR beta libraries. From the 5' RACE reads, TCRdb called clonotypes with MiXCR, one entry per CDR3 protein. This table has some 100,000 distinct CDR3 sequences, roughly 8.3% appearing once. Note on this clonotype: This is likely a read error, given that the CDR3 carries no conserved phenylalanine or tryptophan at its end.

With 6 bases clipped from V and 3 bases from J, the junction kept 5 bases outside the gene matches. Germline loops: CDR1 DFQATT, CDR2 SNEGSKA (reference sequence). This CDR3 is 13 amino acids long. The sample comprised blood, either unsorted or a sorted T cell fraction (not recorded which). The sequence derives from a male donor with ankylosing spondylitis or in good health (not recorded which). The chain joins TRBV20-1 to TRBJ2-7; TRBD1 aligns across 10 bases. For the CDR3, the DNA is TGCAGTGCAAAGGGACAGGGGCTCTACGAGCAGTACCTC. It codes for CSAKGQGLYEQYL.